The sequence of this T cell receptor beta chain was determined in a study of blood T cells in healthy people across ages. Combining a sample-barcoded 5' primer with a J-beta primer mix, a second PCR ran for roughly 6 to 11 cycles. A single record per CDR3 protein comes from TCRdb applying MiXCR to the 5' RACE reads. The repertoire includes hundreds of thousands of distinct CDR3 sequences, 29% of them detected once, and roughly 17% sits in the top ten. This CDR3 is 14 amino acids long. Per germline, CDR1 SGHKS and CDR2 YYEKEE (reference sequence). Regarding the study as a whole: PBMCs went unsorted, and a conclusive naive versus antigen-experienced comparison was therefore prevented.

Concerning this clonotype: No antigen is known for it. The junction does not match germline at one end; this may be a read error.

The sample comprised blood. The V gene is TRBV5-5, the J gene TRBJ2-7; the match to TRBD1 covers 7 bases. This receptor was obtained from a woman older than 75 in good health. CDR3 DNA: TGTGCCAGCGGCTTGGGGCAGGGGGCCTACGAGCAGTACTTC. It codes for CASGLGQGAYEQYF.